The 15 T cell receptor beta chains in this list originate from one sample, sequenced in a study of cytomegalovirus exposure and HLA in healthy donors. PCR was performed using 60 Vbeta and 13 Jbeta primers. Clones were sequenced by immunoSEQ multiplex PCR, and TCRdb holds only the in-frame ones, with some missing. In the table there are roughly 150,000 clones, nearly 80% of which are singletons. The sequencing input was PBMCs. All receptors derive from a woman aged 25-40 years in good health and CMV-seronegative.

This rearrangement joins TRBV9 to TRBJ2-1; no firm D call. This CDR3 region has 20 residues. Trimming stripped 3 bases from V and 5 bases from J, with 30 bases between. Germline values: CDR1 SGDLS, CDR2 YYNGEE. The CDR3 sequence is CASSAQPRLNNVVGNNEQFF. The DNA of the CDR3 is TGTGCCAGCAGCGCCCAACCAAGACTTAACAATGTAGTCGGAAACAATGAGCAGTTCTTC.

The chain combines TRBV6-5 with TRBJ2-5; 7 bases map to TRBD2. CDR3 length: 14 residues. Germline loops: CDR1 MNHEY, CDR2 SVGAGI. The J segment lost 4 bases and the V segment lost 6 bases, leaving 8 bases of the junction unmatched. Here the CDR3 reads CASSLGTTRETQYF. CDR3 nucleotide sequence: TGTGCCAGCAGCCTCGGGACTACGAGAGAGACCCAGTACTTC.

The chain uses TRBV2 and TRBJ1-2, with D possibly matching TRBD1 (6 bases). From germline, CDR1 is SNHLY and CDR2 FYNNEI. With 3 bases removed from V and 8 bases from J, the gap between germline ends came to 22 bases. This CDR3 has 16 amino acids. The CDR3 spells CASSENTGYSPLGYTF. The CDR3 DNA sequence: TGTGCCAGCAGTGAGAATACAGGGTATAGCCCTTTGGGCTACACCTTC.

J is TRBJ2-1 and V is TRBV5-8; TRBD2 matches 9 bases. This CDR3 spans 14 amino acids. V dropped 5 bases and J dropped 4; count of bases not matched to a gene: 4. Germline CDR1 SGHTS, CDR2 YDEGEE. The chain's CDR3 is CASRSRGGYNEQFF. CDR3 bases: TGTGCCAGCAGGTCGCGGGGGGGGTACAATGAGCAGTTCTTC.

This clone was recorded a few times. CDR3 sequence: CASSFQAGIGNTEAFF. CDR3 nucleotides: TGTGCCAGCAGCTTCCAGGCAGGGATTGGGAACACTGAAGCTTTCTTT. V gene TRBV7-9 combines with J gene TRBJ1-1; the D gene is possibly TRBD1 (5 bases). Between the trimmed V and J ends, which lost 3 bases and 1 base, there was a span of 15 bases. The CDR3 loop spans 16 amino acids. Looked up from germline, CDR1 is SEHNR and CDR2 is FQNEAQ (reference sequence).

The CDR3 here is CASSVGQGANSGYTF. CDR3 nucleotide sequence: TGTGCCAGCAGCGTTGGACAGGGGGCGAATTCTGGCTACACCTTC. V gene TRBV9 combines with J gene TRBJ1-2; TRBD1 aligns across 11 bases. This CDR3 contains 15 residues. Germline assignment: CDR1 SGDLS and CDR2 YYNGEE. J lost 7 bases, V lost 2 bases, and 7 bases had no gene match.

V gene TRBV4-3 combines with J gene TRBJ2-2; D is undetermined. Germline CDR1 reads LGHNA; CDR2 reads YSLEER. The germline V and J ends were trimmed by 3 bases and 3 bases, with 5 bases remaining between them. This CDR3 comprises 13 residues. In DNA, the CDR3 is TGCGCCAGCAGCCATCTAGACACCGGGGAGCTGTTTTTT. Amino acids: CASSHLDTGELFF.

The chain carries TRBV7-9 and TRBJ2-7; D not resolved. Germline CDR1 reads SEHNR; CDR2 reads FQNEAQ (reference sequence). Trimming pared 1 base from V and 3 bases from J, leaving 10 bases between. The CDR3 extends over 14 amino acids. The CDR3 sequence: CASSLDSASYEQYF. DNA for the CDR3: TGTGCCAGCAGCTTAGATAGTGCTAGCTACGAGCAGTACTTC.

V gene TRBV4-1 combines with J gene TRBJ2-5, with 9 bases aligning to TRBD1. Germline loops: CDR1 MGHRA, CDR2 YSYEKL. This CDR3 comprises 15 residues. J was trimmed by 3 bases and V by 0 bases; bases with no gene match: 2. Here the CDR3 reads CASSQDGDREETQYF. The CDR3, as DNA: TGCGCCAGCAGCCAAGATGGGGACAGGGAAGAGACCCAGTACTTC.

This clone was seen once. The V gene is TRBV27, the J gene TRBJ1-2, with D possibly matching TRBD1 (6 bases). Germline V gene lookup returns CDR1 MNHEY and CDR2 SMNVEV (reference sequence). The V gene lost 5 bases and the J gene lost 5 bases, with 12 bases spanning the gap. This CDR3 contains 13 residues. The CDR3 here is CASSNLDSYGYTF. The CDR3 DNA sequence: TGTGCCAGCAGTAATCTGGACAGTTATGGCTACACCTTC.

The V gene is TRBV6-1, the J gene TRBJ1-2; the D is unclear. The V end lost 6 bases, the J end lost 6 bases, and 8 bases lay between the germline ends. Per the germline V gene, CDR1 is MNHNS and CDR2 is SASEGT. This CDR3 contains 11 residues. The CDR3 DNA reads as TGTGCCAGCAGGATAGGAGATGGCTACACCTTC. Translation gives CASRIGDGYTF.

This rearrangement joins TRBV6-1 to TRBJ2-6, with D possibly being TRBD1 (6 bases). This CDR3 comprises 14 residues. Germline CDR1 and CDR2: MNHNS and SASEGT. Trimming shortened V by 11 bases and J by 0 bases, and 11 bases separated the two germline ends. The CDR3 loop reads CALDRTSGANVLTF. The CDR3 DNA follows: TGTGCCCTAGACAGGACCTCTGGGGCCAACGTCCTGACTTTC.

For the CDR3, the DNA is TGTGCCAGCAGCCCTCAGGGGGGAACCGGGGAGCTGTTTTTT. Amino acids: CASSPQGGTGELFF. The chain joins TRBV7-3 to TRBJ2-2; D is possibly TRBD1 (7 bases). Trimming shortened V by 5 bases and J by 5 bases, and 12 bases separated the two germline ends. Germline lookup yields CDR1 SGHTA and CDR2 FQGTGA. The CDR3 consists of 14 residues.

In its sample, this clone was seen once. The chain joins TRBV5-1 to TRBJ2-2; tentative D call: TRBD2 (6 bases). CDR1 is SGHRS and CDR2 is YFSETQ in the germline V gene. This CDR3 is built from 15 residues. The ends were cut back, 0 bases at V and 4 bases at J, with 10 bases in the middle. The CDR3 region is CASSLAGGATGELFF. The CDR3 region has the DNA TGCGCCAGCAGCTTGGCCGGGGGAGCCACCGGGGAGCTGTTTTTT.

The chain joins TRBV5-5 to TRBJ2-7, with D hard to call. The V and J ends lost 4 bases and 6 bases respectively, with 8 bases between them. CDR1 is SGHKS and CDR2 is YYEKEE in the germline V gene (reference sequence). This CDR3 has 11 amino acids. The CDR3 nucleotides read TGTGCCAGCAGCCTAGTTGGCGAGCAGTACTTC. This sequence encodes CASSLVGEQYF.